This TCR beta chain was recovered during a study of T cells expressing NK-cell markers. Looking at the study overall: Sorted CD3+CD56+NKG2C+, CD3+CD56+NKG2C- and CD3+CD56-NKG2C+ T cells provided the TCR beta repertoires.

TCRdb reprocessed the 5' RACE reads, with one entry per CDR3 protein and no DNA. The table for this sample gives 350,000 to 450,000 distinct CDR3 sequences. Study outcomes and limitations: The share of CD8+ T cells held by dominant NKG2C+ clonotypes was roughly 1.0-7.5% in about six donors.

For this clonotype: Its target is not known.

This CDR3 comprises 13 residues. The germline CDR1 and CDR2 sequences are MNHNS and SASEGT. This sequence joins TRBV6-1 and TRBJ1-2; TCRdb picks TRBD1, but there is no DNA to check that call. Sequencing used blood T cells: a sorted CD56 or NKG2C T cell subset, CD4+ or CD8+ T cells, or bulk PBMC T cells (not recorded which). This TCR was recovered from a man aged 18-70 years in good health. The chain's CDR3 is CASTRGGSYGYTF.